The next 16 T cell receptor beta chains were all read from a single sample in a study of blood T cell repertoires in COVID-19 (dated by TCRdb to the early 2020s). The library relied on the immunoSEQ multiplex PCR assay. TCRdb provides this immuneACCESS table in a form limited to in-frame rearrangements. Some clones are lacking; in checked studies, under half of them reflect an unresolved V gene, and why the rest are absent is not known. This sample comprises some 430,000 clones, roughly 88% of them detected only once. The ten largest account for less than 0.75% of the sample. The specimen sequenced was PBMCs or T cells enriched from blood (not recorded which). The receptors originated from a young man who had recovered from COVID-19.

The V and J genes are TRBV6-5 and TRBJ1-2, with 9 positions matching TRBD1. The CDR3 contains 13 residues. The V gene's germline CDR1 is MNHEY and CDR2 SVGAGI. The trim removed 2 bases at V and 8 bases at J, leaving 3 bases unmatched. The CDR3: CASSYQGQGGYTF. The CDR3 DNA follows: TGTGCCAGCAGTTACCAGGGACAGGGCGGCTACACCTTC.

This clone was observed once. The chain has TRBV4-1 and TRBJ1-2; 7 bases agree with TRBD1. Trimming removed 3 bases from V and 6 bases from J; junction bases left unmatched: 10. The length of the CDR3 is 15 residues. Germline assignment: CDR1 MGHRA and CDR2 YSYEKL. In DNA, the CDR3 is TGCGCCAGCAGCCACCGATACGGGACAGCGGATGGCTACACCTTC. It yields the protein CASSHRYGTADGYTF.

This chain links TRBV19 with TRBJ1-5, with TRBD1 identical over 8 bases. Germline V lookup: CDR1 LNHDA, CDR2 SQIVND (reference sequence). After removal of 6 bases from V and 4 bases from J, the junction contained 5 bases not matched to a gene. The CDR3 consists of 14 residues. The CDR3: CASRQDRVNQPQHF. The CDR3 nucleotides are TGTGCCAGTAGGCAGGACAGGGTGAATCAGCCCCAGCATTTT.

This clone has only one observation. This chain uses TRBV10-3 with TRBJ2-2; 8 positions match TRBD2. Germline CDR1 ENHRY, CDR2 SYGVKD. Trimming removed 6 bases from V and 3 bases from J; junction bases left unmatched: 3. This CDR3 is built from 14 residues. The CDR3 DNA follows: TGTGCCATCAGCGGGGGGGCCGACACCGGGGAGCTGTTTTTT. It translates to CAISGGADTGELFF.

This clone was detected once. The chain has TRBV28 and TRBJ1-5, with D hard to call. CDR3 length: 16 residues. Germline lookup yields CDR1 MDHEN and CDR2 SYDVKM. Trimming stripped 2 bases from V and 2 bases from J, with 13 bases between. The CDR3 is CASSLGGSRGNQPQHF. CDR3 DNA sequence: TGTGCCAGCAGTTTAGGAGGGTCAAGGGGCAATCAGCCCCAGCATTTT.

The CDR3 region is CASGLAGTDTQYF. Written as DNA, the CDR3 is TGCGCCAGTGGACTAGCCGGCACAGATACGCAGTATTTT. The chain carries TRBV10-1 and TRBJ2-3; 8 bases agree with TRBD2. Germline CDR1 is WNHNN and CDR2 is SYGVQD (reference sequence). The J segment lost 1 base and the V segment lost 9 bases, leaving 3 bases of the junction unmatched. The CDR3 contains 13 residues.

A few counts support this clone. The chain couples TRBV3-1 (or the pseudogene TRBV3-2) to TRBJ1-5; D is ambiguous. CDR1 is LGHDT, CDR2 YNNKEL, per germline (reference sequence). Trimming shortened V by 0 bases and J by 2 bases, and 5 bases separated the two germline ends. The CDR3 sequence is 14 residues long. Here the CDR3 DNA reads TGTGCCAGCAGCCAAGAGTTCGGCAATCAGCCCCAGCATTTT. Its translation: CASSQEFGNQPQHF.

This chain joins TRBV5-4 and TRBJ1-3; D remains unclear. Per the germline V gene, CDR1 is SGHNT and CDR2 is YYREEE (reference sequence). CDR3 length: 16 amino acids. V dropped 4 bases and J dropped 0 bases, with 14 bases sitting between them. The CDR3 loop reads CASSHPGSTSGNTIYF. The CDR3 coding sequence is TGTGCCAGCAGCCATCCGGGATCTACCTCTGGAAACACCATATATTTT.

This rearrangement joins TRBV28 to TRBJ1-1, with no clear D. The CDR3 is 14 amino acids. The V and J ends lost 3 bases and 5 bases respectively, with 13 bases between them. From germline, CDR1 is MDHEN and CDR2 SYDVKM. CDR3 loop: CASSLFTLRTEAFF. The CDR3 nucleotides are TGTGCCAGCAGTTTGTTCACTCTGCGGACTGAAGCTTTCTTT. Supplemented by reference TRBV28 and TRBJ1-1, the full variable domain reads DVKVTQSSRYLVKRTGEKVFLECVQDMDHENMFWYRQDPGLGLRLIYFSYDVKMKEKGDIPEGYSVSREKKERFSLILESASTNQTSMYLCASSLFTLRTEAFFGQGTRLTVV.

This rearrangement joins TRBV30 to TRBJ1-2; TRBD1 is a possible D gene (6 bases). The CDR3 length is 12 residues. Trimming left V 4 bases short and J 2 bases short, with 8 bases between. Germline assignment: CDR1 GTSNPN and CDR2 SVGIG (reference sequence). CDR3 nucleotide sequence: TGTGCCTGGAATCAGGGGAACTATGGCTACACCTTC. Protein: CAWNQGNYGYTF.

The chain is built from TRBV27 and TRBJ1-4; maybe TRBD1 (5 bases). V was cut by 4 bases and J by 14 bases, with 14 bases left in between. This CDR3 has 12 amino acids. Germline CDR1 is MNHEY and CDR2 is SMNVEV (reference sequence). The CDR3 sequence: CASSSGDGVLFF. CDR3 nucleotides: TGTGCCAGCAGTTCGGGGGACGGTGTCCTGTTTTTT.

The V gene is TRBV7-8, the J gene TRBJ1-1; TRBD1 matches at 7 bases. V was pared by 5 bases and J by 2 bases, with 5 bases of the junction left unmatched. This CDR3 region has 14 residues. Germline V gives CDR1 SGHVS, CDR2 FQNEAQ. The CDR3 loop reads CASSHGTANTEAFF. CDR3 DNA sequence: TGTGCCAGCAGCCATGGGACAGCTAACACTGAAGCTTTCTTT.

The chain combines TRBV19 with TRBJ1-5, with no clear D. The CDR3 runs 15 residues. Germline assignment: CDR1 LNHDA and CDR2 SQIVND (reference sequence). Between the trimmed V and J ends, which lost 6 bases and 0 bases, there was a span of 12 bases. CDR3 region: CASRETGNSNQPQHF. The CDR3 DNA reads TGTGCCAGTAGGGAAACCGGGAATAGCAATCAGCCCCAGCATTTT.

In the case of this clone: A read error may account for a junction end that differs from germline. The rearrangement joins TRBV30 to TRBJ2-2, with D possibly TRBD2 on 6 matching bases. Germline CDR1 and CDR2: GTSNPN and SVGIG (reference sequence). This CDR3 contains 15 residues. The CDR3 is CAWSVGLAKTGELFF. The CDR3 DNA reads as TGTGCCTGGAGTGTGGGCCTAGCGAAGACCGGGGAGCTGTTTTTT.

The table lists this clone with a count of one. CDR3 amino acids: CASSTYRVSNQPQHF. DNA of the CDR3: TGTGCCAGTAGTACGTACAGGGTCAGCAATCAGCCCCAGCATTTT. The gene calls are TRBV19 and TRBJ1-5, with D maybe TRBD1 (6 bases). Germline loops: CDR1 LNHDA, CDR2 SQIVND (reference sequence). The CDR3 is 15 amino acids. V was shortened by 4 bases and J by 1 base, with 11 bases between the two germline ends.

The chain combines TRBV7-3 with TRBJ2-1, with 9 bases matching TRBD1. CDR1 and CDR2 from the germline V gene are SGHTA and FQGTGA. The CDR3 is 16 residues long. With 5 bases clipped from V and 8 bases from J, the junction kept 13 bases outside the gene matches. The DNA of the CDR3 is TGTGCCAGCAGCCCTCAGCCTCCGGGACAGGGTTATGAGCAGTTCTTC. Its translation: CASSPQPPGQGYEQFF.